This T cell receptor (beta chain) came from a study of shared clonotypes between healthy human individuals. Splitting of each subset's genomic DNA was done evenly across several immunoSEQ plates. Data came from immunoSEQ multiplex PCR; TCRdb stores just in-frame clones and leaves some out. The data contain millions of clones, around 90% of them singletons. After removal of 5 bases from V and 9 bases from J, the junction contained 8 bases not matched to a gene. The CDR3 sequence is 13 residues long. CDR1 is SEHNR and CDR2 is FQNEAQ in the germline V gene (reference sequence). There were only Caucasian adults among the donors, and all lived in Nashville, Tennessee.

Sequencing was performed on naive CD4+ T cells sorted from blood. Sample subset: CD45RA+ positively selected. The origin of this receptor is a young man in good health. The gene calls are TRBV7-9 and TRBJ2-5; 8 positions agree with TRBD1. The CDR3 protein is CASSEGQGGPQYF. The CDR3 bases are TGTGCCAGCAGCGAAGGACAGGGAGGACCCCAGTACTTC.